This is a list of T cell receptor beta chains from one sample in a study of graft-versus-host responses after intestinal transplantation. Their cognate antigens are unknown. Generated by immunoSEQ multiplex PCR, the TCRdb table keeps only in-frame clones and is missing some. The table shows approximately 130,000 clones, with approximately 92% occurring only once. The specimen was unstimulated CD4+ T cells sorted from spleen or lymph node cells, collected before intestinal transplant. These receptors were taken from a human donor who received an intestinal transplant. Each CDR3 is given with its conserved first and last residue. Fields, in order: D gene, clone size, J gene, V gene, CDR3 DNA, CDR3 protein. D genes are given only for firm matches. Part of the rows lack a size; the others show once, few, many or a class for expanded clones.

D gene: TRBD2; clone size: .; J gene: TRBJ2-1; V gene: TRBV9; CDR3 DNA: TGTGCCAGCAGCGGTGCTAGCGGGGGGGGGAATGAGCAGTTCTTC; CDR3 protein: CASSGASGGGNEQFF
D gene: TRBD1; clone size: .; J gene: TRBJ1-3; V gene: TRBV5-4; CDR3 DNA: TGTGCCAGCAGTCGAGGACAGGGGTCTGGAAACACCATATATTTT; CDR3 protein: CASSRGQGSGNTIYF
D gene: .; clone size: .; J gene: TRBJ1-2; V gene: TRBV11-3; CDR3 DNA: TGTGCCAGCAGCTTAGATGCTGCTGAGCTATGGGGTGGCTACACCTTC; CDR3 protein: CASSLDAAELWGGYTF
D gene: .; clone size: .; J gene: TRBJ1-6; V gene: TRBV30; CDR3 DNA: TGTGCCGGGAATTCACCCCTCCACTTT; CDR3 protein: CAGNSPLHF
D gene: TRBD1; clone size: .; J gene: TRBJ1-2; V gene: TRBV5-1; CDR3 DNA: TGCGCCAGCAGACCGCCGGGACAGTCCTATGGCTACACCTTC; CDR3 protein: CASRPPGQSYGYTF
D gene: .; clone size: .; J gene: TRBJ2-5; V gene: TRBV27; CDR3 DNA: TGTGCCAGCAGTCGGCGACCGGAAGAGACCCAGTACTTC; CDR3 protein: CASSRRPEETQYF
D gene: TRBD2; clone size: .; J gene: TRBJ2-2; V gene: TRBV9; CDR3 DNA: TGTGCCAGCAGCGTAGATGGCGGGGGGAACACCGGGGAGCTGTTTTTT; CDR3 protein: CASSVDGGGNTGELFF
D gene: TRBD1; clone size: .; J gene: TRBJ1-2; V gene: TRBV9; CDR3 DNA: TGTGCCAGCAGCGTCCCAGGGGGCCCATATGGCTACACCTTC; CDR3 protein: CASSVPGGPYGYTF
D gene: TRBD1; clone size: once; J gene: TRBJ2-5; V gene: TRBV5-6; CDR3 DNA: TGTGCCAGCAGCCCTACAGGGGTAGAGACCCAGTACTTC; CDR3 protein: CASSPTGVETQYF
D gene: TRBD1; clone size: .; J gene: TRBJ1-2; V gene: TRBV6-5; CDR3 DNA: TGTGCCAGCAGTCGGCGACGACAGGGTTCCTATGGCTACACCTTC; CDR3 protein: CASSRRRQGSYGYTF
D gene: TRBD1; clone size: .; J gene: TRBJ1-2; V gene: TRBV6-6; CDR3 DNA: TGTGCCAGCAGTTACTCCGGGACAGGGGTTCTAGGTTACACCTTC; CDR3 protein: CASSYSGTGVLGYTF
D gene: TRBD2; clone size: .; J gene: TRBJ2-1; V gene: TRBV5-1; CDR3 DNA: TGCGCCAGCAGCTTGGCGGCTAGCGGGCACAATGAGCAGTTCTTC; CDR3 protein: CASSLAASGHNEQFF
D gene: .; clone size: .; J gene: TRBJ1-2; V gene: TRBV29-1; CDR3 DNA: TGCAGCGTTGGGGGGGCGGATGGCTACACCTTC; CDR3 protein: CSVGGADGYTF
D gene: .; clone size: .; J gene: TRBJ1-3; V gene: TRBV15; CDR3 DNA: TGTGCCACCAGGCCGGACTCTGGAAACACCATATATTTT; CDR3 protein: CATRPDSGNTIYF
D gene: .; clone size: .; J gene: TRBJ2-5; V gene: TRBV11-2; CDR3 DNA: TGTGCCAGCAGCTGGGGAGAAGGGGTTGGGACCCAGTACTTC; CDR3 protein: CASSWGEGVGTQYF
D gene: .; clone size: .; J gene: TRBJ1-4; V gene: TRBV2; CDR3 DNA: TGTGCCAGCACCCCCCTGGGGACTAATGAAAAACTGTTTTTT; CDR3 protein: CASTPLGTNEKLFF
D gene: .; clone size: .; J gene: TRBJ2-5; V gene: TRBV5-6; CDR3 DNA: TGTGCCAGCAGCTTGGCGGCAGGGGTCTCCTTGTACCAAGAGACCCAGTACTTC; CDR3 protein: CASSLAAGVSLYQETQYF
D gene: TRBD1; clone size: .; J gene: TRBJ1-4; V gene: TRBV15; CDR3 DNA: TGTGCCACCAGCAGAGATCGAGACAGGGGTGAAAAACTGTTTTTT; CDR3 protein: CATSRDRDRGEKLFF
D gene: TRBD1; clone size: .; J gene: TRBJ2-7; V gene: TRBV6-5; CDR3 DNA: TGTGCCAGCAGTCCCTCGACAGGGCCCACCTACGAGCAGTACTTC; CDR3 protein: CASSPSTGPTYEQYF
D gene: TRBD1; clone size: .; J gene: TRBJ2-5; V gene: TRBV19; CDR3 DNA: TGTGCCACCAGACAGGGGCCCCGGGAGACCCAGTACTTC; CDR3 protein: CATRQGPRETQYF
D gene: .; clone size: .; J gene: TRBJ1-1; V gene: TRBV5-1; CDR3 DNA: TGCGCCAGCAGCTCCTACACGACACACACTGAAGCTTTCTTT; CDR3 protein: CASSSYTTHTEAFF
D gene: TRBD2; clone size: .; J gene: TRBJ2-1; V gene: TRBV5-1; CDR3 DNA: TGCGCCAGCAGCTTGGTAACTAGCGGGGCCTACAATGAGCAGTTCTTC; CDR3 protein: CASSLVTSGAYNEQFF
D gene: .; clone size: .; J gene: TRBJ1-5; V gene: TRBV30; CDR3 DNA: TGTGCCTGGAGTGCAGGGACTCTAAACCAGCCCCAGCATTTT; CDR3 protein: CAWSAGTLNQPQHF
D gene: TRBD2; clone size: .; J gene: TRBJ2-3; V gene: TRBV9; CDR3 DNA: TGTGCCAGCAGCGTAACGTCTAGCGGGGGGGCTGCAGATACGCAGTATTTT; CDR3 protein: CASSVTSSGGAADTQYF
D gene: .; clone size: .; J gene: TRBJ1-2; V gene: TRBV27; CDR3 DNA: TGTGCCAGCAGTTTCCCGGGGGGCTATGGCTACACCTTC; CDR3 protein: CASSFPGGYGYTF
D gene: .; clone size: .; J gene: TRBJ1-4; V gene: TRBV6-1; CDR3 DNA: TGTGCCAGCAGCAGGACGGTCAATGAAAAACTGTTTTTT; CDR3 protein: CASSRTVNEKLFF
D gene: .; clone size: once; J gene: TRBJ2-3; V gene: TRBV5-5; CDR3 DNA: TGTGCCAGCAGCCCTGAGCCCGGCACAGATACGCAGTATTTT; CDR3 protein: CASSPEPGTDTQYF
D gene: TRBD1; clone size: .; J gene: TRBJ1-2; V gene: TRBV6-5; CDR3 DNA: TGTGCCAGCAGTGCCCGGGACAGTAACTATGGCTACACCTTC; CDR3 protein: CASSARDSNYGYTF
D gene: .; clone size: .; J gene: TRBJ1-6; V gene: TRBV5-1; CDR3 DNA: TGCGCCAGCAGCTTGGGCGGTTTTGGGGAGTCCTATAATTCACCCCTCCACTTT; CDR3 protein: CASSLGGFGESYNSPLHF
D gene: .; clone size: once; J gene: TRBJ2-7; V gene: TRBV18; CDR3 DNA: TGTGCCAGCTCACACGGATACGAGCAGTACTTC; CDR3 protein: CASSHGYEQYF
D gene: .; clone size: .; J gene: TRBJ2-7; V gene: TRBV2; CDR3 DNA: TGTGCCAGCAGTGAAGAGGGGATTCAGTACTTC; CDR3 protein: CASSEEGIQYF
D gene: TRBD1; clone size: few; J gene: TRBJ2-3; V gene: TRBV29-1; CDR3 DNA: TGCAGCGTCAAACAGGGGCGAGGGACAGATACGCAGTATTTT; CDR3 protein: CSVKQGRGTDTQYF
D gene: .; clone size: .; J gene: TRBJ1-2; V gene: TRBV6-1; CDR3 DNA: TGTGCCAGCAGCCGCCGGGACATCTATGGCTACACCTTC; CDR3 protein: CASSRRDIYGYTF
D gene: .; clone size: .; J gene: TRBJ2-5; V gene: TRBV4-1; CDR3 DNA: TGCGCCAGCAGCCAAGATTTAGGAATGGGAGAGACCCAGTACTTC; CDR3 protein: CASSQDLGMGETQYF
D gene: .; clone size: .; J gene: TRBJ2-7; V gene: TRBV5-1; CDR3 DNA: TGCGCCAGCAGCTTGGTGAAGGGGCCCACCTACGAGCAGTACTTC; CDR3 protein: CASSLVKGPTYEQYF
D gene: .; clone size: .; J gene: TRBJ1-1; V gene: TRBV7-9; CDR3 DNA: TGTGCCAGCAGCTTAGAACAGGGCACTGAAGCTTTCTTT; CDR3 protein: CASSLEQGTEAFF
D gene: .; clone size: .; J gene: TRBJ2-1; V gene: TRBV5-4; CDR3 DNA: TGTGCCAGCAGCCTGGGGGGGGGCCGGTACAATGAGCAGTTCTTC; CDR3 protein: CASSLGGGRYNEQFF
D gene: .; clone size: .; J gene: TRBJ2-7; V gene: TRBV10-1; CDR3 DNA: TGCGCCAGCAGTCGCACAGGCTACGAGCAGTACTTC; CDR3 protein: CASSRTGYEQYF
D gene: .; clone size: .; J gene: TRBJ2-5; V gene: TRBV5-6; CDR3 DNA: TGTGCCAGCAGCTTGGTCAGGGTAGAGACCCAGTACTTC; CDR3 protein: CASSLVRVETQYF
D gene: .; clone size: .; J gene: TRBJ1-2; V gene: TRBV5-4; CDR3 DNA: TGTGCCAGCAGCTTGGTAGAAGGGGACTATGGCTACACCTTC; CDR3 protein: CASSLVEGDYGYTF
D gene: .; clone size: .; J gene: TRBJ1-3; V gene: TRBV5-1; CDR3 DNA: TGCGCCAGCAGCTTGAACAGGGTCTCTGGAAACACCATATATTTT; CDR3 protein: CASSLNRVSGNTIYF
D gene: .; clone size: few; J gene: TRBJ1-2; V gene: TRBV5-6; CDR3 DNA: TGTGCCAGCAGCTCCCCGGGGGTGAACTATGGCTACACCTTC; CDR3 protein: CASSSPGVNYGYTF
D gene: .; clone size: .; J gene: TRBJ1-1; V gene: TRBV5-1; CDR3 DNA: TGCGCCAGCAGCCTGGGCCTCATGAACACTGAAGCTTTCTTT; CDR3 protein: CASSLGLMNTEAFF